Sequencing of this T cell receptor (beta chain) was carried out in a study of radiotherapy plus CTLA-4 blockade in lung cancer. Trimming left V 5 bases short and J 4 bases short, with 13 bases between. Germline V gives CDR1 SGHVS, CDR2 FQNEAQ. This CDR3 contains 14 residues. Data came from immunoSEQ multiplex PCR; TCRdb stores just in-frame clones and leaves some out. The top ten hold about 3% of the sample, which has about 62,000 clones, approximately 76% seen once. The V gene is TRBV7-8, the J gene TRBJ2-3, with D perhaps matching TRBD2 (5 bases). The source was peripheral blood, collected from a patient treated with radiotherapy plus ipilimumab. The receptor comes from a human donor with non-small cell lung cancer who had a complete response to radiotherapy plus ipilimumab. CDR3 loop: CASSPSGSSDTQYF. CDR3 nucleotides: TGTGCCAGCAGCCCCAGTGGGAGTTCAGATACGCAGTATTTT.